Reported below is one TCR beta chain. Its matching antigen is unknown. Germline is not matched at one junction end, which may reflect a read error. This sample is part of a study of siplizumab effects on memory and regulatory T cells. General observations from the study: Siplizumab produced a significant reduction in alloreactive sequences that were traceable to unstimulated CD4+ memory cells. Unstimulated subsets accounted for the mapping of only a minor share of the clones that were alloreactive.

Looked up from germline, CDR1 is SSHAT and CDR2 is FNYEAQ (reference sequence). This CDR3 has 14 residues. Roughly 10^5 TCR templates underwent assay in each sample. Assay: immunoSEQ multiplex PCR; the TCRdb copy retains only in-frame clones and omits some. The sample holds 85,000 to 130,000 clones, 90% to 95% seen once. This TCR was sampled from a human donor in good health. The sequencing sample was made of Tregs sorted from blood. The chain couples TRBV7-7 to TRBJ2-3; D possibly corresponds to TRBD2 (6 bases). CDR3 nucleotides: TGTGCTAGCAGCCAAAGCGGGAGCACAGATACGCAGTATTTT. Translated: CASSQSGSTDTQYF.